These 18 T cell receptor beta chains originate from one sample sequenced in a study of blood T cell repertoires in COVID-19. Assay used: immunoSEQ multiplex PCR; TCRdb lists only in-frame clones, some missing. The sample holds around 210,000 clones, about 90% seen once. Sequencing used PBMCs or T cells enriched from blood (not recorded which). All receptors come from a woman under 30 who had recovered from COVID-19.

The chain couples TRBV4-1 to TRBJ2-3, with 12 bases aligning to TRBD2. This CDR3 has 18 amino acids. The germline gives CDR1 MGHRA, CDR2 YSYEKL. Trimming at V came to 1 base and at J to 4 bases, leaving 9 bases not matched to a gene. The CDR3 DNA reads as TGCGCCAGCAGCCAAGTTAATCTGAGACTAGCGGGGGCAGATACGCAGTATTTT. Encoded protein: CASSQVNLRLAGADTQYF.

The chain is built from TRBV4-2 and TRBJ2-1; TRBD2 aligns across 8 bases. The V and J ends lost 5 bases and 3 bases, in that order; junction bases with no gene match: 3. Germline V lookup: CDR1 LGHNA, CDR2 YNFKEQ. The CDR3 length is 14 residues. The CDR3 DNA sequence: TGTGCCAGCAGCGCCGGGGGGGACTACAATGAGCAGTTCTTC. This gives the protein CASSAGGDYNEQFF.

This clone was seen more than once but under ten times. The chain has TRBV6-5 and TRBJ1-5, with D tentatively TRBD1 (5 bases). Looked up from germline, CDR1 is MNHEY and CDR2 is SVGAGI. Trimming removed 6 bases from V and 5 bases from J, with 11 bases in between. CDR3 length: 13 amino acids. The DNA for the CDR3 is TGTGCCAGCAGCGACAGATCAGATCAGCCCCAGCATTTT. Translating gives CASSDRSDQPQHF.

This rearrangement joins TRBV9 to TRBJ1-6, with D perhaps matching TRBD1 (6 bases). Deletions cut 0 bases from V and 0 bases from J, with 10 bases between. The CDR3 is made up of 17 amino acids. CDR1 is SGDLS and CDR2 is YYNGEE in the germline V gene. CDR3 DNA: TGTGCCAGCAGCGTAGAACAGGGCGACTCCTATAATTCACCCCTCCACTTT. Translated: CASSVEQGDSYNSPLHF.

For the CDR3, the DNA is TGTGCCAGCAGCTCTGGTTTGCGGCAGGGCTACGAGCAGTACTTC. This gives the protein CASSSGLRQGYEQYF. This chain links TRBV5-6 with TRBJ2-7, with D maybe TRBD1 (5 bases). Germline V gene lookup returns CDR1 SGHDT and CDR2 YYEEEE. V lost 3 bases and J lost 3, with 16 bases in between. There are 15 residues in the CDR3.

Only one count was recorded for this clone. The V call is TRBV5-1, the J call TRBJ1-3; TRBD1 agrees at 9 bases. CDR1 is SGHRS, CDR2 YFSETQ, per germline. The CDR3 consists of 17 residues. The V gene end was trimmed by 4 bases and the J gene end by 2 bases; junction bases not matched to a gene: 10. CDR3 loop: CASSPAKGQGAGNTIYF. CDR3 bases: TGCGCCAGCAGCCCGGCAAAGGGACAGGGAGCTGGAAACACCATATATTTT.

The CDR3 DNA reads TGTGCCACCAGGGGGACAGGGCCAGGCTATGGCTACACCTTC. It specifies CATRGTGPGYGYTF. J is TRBJ1-2 and V is TRBV24-1; 9 nucleotides agree with TRBD1. V shed 7 bases, J shed 4 bases, and the junction held 6 bases outside the gene matches. Germline CDR1 KGHDR, CDR2 SFDVKD. The CDR3 length is 14 residues.

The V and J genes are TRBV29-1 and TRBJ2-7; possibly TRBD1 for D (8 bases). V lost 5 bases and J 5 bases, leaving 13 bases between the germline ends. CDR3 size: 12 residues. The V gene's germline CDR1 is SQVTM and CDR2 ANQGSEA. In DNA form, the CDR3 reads TGCAGCGTTAACAGGGGGGGGAACGAGCAGTACTTC. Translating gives CSVNRGGNEQYF.

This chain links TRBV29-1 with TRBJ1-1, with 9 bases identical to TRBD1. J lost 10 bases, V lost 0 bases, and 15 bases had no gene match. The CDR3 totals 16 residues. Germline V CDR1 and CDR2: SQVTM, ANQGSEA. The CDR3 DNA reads TGCAGCGTTGAAGATCTGGGCGACAGGGGGAGATTGGTAGCTTTCTTT. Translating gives CSVEDLGDRGRLVAFF.

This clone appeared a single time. This chain's CDR3 is CASSPQGAEKLFF. The CDR3, as DNA: TGCGCCAGCAGTCCCCAGGGGGCTGAAAAACTGTTTTTT. This chain uses TRBV5-1 with TRBJ1-4; 8 bases map to TRBD1. V was pared by 5 bases and J by 7 bases, with 4 bases of the junction left unmatched. Per germline, CDR1 SGHRS and CDR2 YFSETQ. The CDR3 is made up of 13 amino acids.

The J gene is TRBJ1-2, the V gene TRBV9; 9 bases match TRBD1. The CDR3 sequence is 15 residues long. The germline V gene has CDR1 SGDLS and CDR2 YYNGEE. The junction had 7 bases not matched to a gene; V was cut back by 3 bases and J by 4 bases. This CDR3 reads CASSADGQGRYGYTF. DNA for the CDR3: TGTGCCAGCAGCGCAGACGGACAGGGGCGCTATGGCTACACCTTC.

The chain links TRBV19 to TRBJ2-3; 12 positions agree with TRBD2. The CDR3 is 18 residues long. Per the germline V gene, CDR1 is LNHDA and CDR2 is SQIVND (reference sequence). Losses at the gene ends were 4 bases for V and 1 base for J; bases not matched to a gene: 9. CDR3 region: CASSRESSGGAGTDTQYF. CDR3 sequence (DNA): TGTGCCAGTAGTAGAGAGTCTAGCGGGGGGGCGGGCACAGATACGCAGTATTTT.

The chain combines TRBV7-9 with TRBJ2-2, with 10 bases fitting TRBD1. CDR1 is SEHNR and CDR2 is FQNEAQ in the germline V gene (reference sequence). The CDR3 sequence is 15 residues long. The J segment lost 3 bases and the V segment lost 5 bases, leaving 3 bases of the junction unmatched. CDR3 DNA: TGTGCCAGCAGCCTCGGACAGGGGGACACCGGGGAGCTGTTTTTT. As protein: CASSLGQGDTGELFF.

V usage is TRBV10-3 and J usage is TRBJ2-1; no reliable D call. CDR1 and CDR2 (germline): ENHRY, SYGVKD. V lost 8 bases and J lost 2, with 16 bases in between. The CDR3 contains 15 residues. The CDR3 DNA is TGTGCCATCCGTGGCGACACTTATACCTACAATGAGCAGTTCTTC. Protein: CAIRGDTYTYNEQFF.

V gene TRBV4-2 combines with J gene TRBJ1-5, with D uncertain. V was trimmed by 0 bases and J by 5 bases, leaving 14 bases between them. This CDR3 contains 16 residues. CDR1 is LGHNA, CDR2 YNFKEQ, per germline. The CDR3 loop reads CASSQDQVAPHQPQHF. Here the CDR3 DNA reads TGTGCCAGCAGCCAAGACCAGGTTGCCCCTCATCAGCCCCAGCATTTT.

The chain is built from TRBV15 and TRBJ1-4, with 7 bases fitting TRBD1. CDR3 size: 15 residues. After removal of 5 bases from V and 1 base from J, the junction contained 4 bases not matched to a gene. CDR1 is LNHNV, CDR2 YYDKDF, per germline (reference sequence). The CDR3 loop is CATSPRDRTNEKLFF. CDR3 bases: TGTGCCACCAGCCCCCGGGACAGAACTAATGAAAAACTGTTTTTT.

As DNA, the CDR3 is TGTGCCAGCAGGATTGGACAGGCTGAGCTGTTTTTT. Translated: CASRIGQAELFF. This chain connects TRBV28 to TRBJ2-2; 7 positions agree with TRBD1. The CDR3 totals 12 residues. V dropped 6 bases and J dropped 11; count of bases not matched to a gene: 6. Germline CDR1 is MDHEN and CDR2 is SYDVKM.

The CDR3 reads CASSPIAGGTTDTQYF. The CDR3 region has the DNA TGTGCCAGCAGCCCCATAGCGGGAGGAACCACAGATACGCAGTATTTT. The rearrangement joins TRBV11-3 to TRBJ2-3; 10 bases match TRBD2. The V gene end was trimmed by 5 bases and the J gene end by 2 bases; junction bases not matched to a gene: 7. Germline CDR1 reads SGHNT; CDR2 reads YENEEA. The CDR3 covers 16 residues.